These 14 T cell receptor beta chains share one sample of origin, sequenced in a study of blood T cells in healthy people across ages. Through a sample-barcoded 5' primer and a J-beta primer mix, a second PCR was run for about 7 to 12 cycles. TCRdb ran MiXCR on the 5' RACE reads and lists one entry per CDR3 protein. The repertoire consists of about 1.4 million distinct CDR3 sequences, with approximately 59% occurring once and the leading ten covering roughly 7%. The sample comprised blood. These receptor sequences come from a young man in good health.

The chain joins TRBV20-1 to TRBJ2-1; the match to TRBD1 covers 10 bases. This CDR3 is 18 amino acids long. Germline-derived CDR1 and CDR2 are DFQATT and SNEGSKA (reference sequence). The V segment lost 5 bases and the J segment 6 bases; nucleotides outside the gene matches: 19. For the CDR3, the DNA is TGCAGTGCTCCCATTCCCGGGGACAGGGGTTGGGTCGCCAATGAGCAGTTCTTC. Amino acid sequence: CSAPIPGDRGWVANEQFF.

This rearrangement joins TRBV11-2 to TRBJ1-4, with D possibly being TRBD1 (5 bases). The CDR3 is made up of 15 amino acids. Looked up from germline, CDR1 is SGHAT and CDR2 is FQNNGV. Trimming pared 4 bases from V and 3 bases from J, leaving 12 bases between. DNA of the CDR3: TGTGCCAGCAGCTCGGGGACTGAACCTAATGAAAAACTGTTTTTT. It codes for CASSSGTEPNEKLFF. The variable domain in full, completed from reference TRBV11-2 and TRBJ1-4, reads EAGVAQSPRYKIIEKRQSVAFWCNPISGHATLYWYQQILGQGPKLLIQFQNNGVVDDSQLPKDRFSAERLKGVDSTLKIQPAKLEDSAVYLCASSSGTEPNEKLFFGSGTQLSVL.

The chain employs TRBV12-3 or TRBV12-4 and TRBJ2-7, with 9 bases that match TRBD2. The junction had 8 bases not matched to a gene; V was cut back by 4 bases and J by 7 bases. CDR3 length: 14 residues. The CDR3 region has the DNA TGTGCCAGCAGTTCCGGCGGGAGGGCCTTGGAGCAGTACTTC. Encoded protein: CASSSGGRALEQYF.

The chain is built from TRBV12-3 or TRBV12-4 and TRBJ2-7; TRBD2 matches 7 bases. The DNA end is a closer match to TRBJ2-5, so the J assignment may be wrong. The CDR3 runs to 16 residues. Here the CDR3 DNA reads TGTGCCAGCAGTTTATTGGGGGAGGGCCTCGGAGAGACCCAGTACTTC. Translated, it gives CASSLLGEGLGETQYF.

In its sample, this clonotype was seen a few times. The V call is TRBV4-3, the J call TRBJ1-2; the match to TRBD1 covers 7 bases. Germline V CDR1 and CDR2: LGHNA, YSLEER. This CDR3 is built from 14 residues. The junction had 10 bases not matched to a gene; V was cut back by 4 bases and J by 8 bases. In DNA, the CDR3 is TGCGCCAGCAGCCTTACCCAGACAGGGCACGGCTACACCTTC. It is translated as CASSLTQTGHGYTF.

The rearrangement uses TRBV20-1 and TRBJ1-2; D is ambiguous. Trimming took 2 bases from V and 6 from J, leaving 25 bases between them. This CDR3 has 17 residues. CDR1 is DFQATT, CDR2 SNEGSKA, per germline (reference sequence). The DNA of the CDR3 is TGCAGTGCTAGATTTATCCCGAAACTATCGACAAGCCATGGCTACACCTTC. Amino acid sequence: CSARFIPKLSTSHGYTF.

The chain is built from TRBV20-1 and TRBJ2-1; 7 bases agree with TRBD2. The CDR3 runs to 14 residues. Per germline, CDR1 DFQATT and CDR2 SNEGSKA (reference sequence). Unmatched junction bases numbered 7, after V lost 0 bases and J lost 8 bases. The CDR3 coding sequence is TGCAGTGCTAGAGATCTATATGGGAGGGATGAGCAGTTCTTC. It specifies CSARDLYGRDEQFF.

V gene TRBV15 combines with J gene TRBJ2-1; D unclear. V was clipped by 3 bases and J by 6 bases, with 9 bases between them. The CDR3 spans 13 residues. CDR1 is LNHNV and CDR2 is YYDKDF in the germline V gene (reference sequence). CDR3 DNA: TGTGCCACCAGCAGCCGGCCCGGCAATGAGCAGTTCTTC. Protein: CATSSRPGNEQFF.

This clonotype was counted between two and nine times. The chain uses TRBV20-1 and TRBJ2-5; TRBD2 aligns across 7 bases. CDR3 length: 14 amino acids. With 0 bases clipped from V and 3 bases from J, the junction kept 4 bases outside the gene matches. CDR1 DFQATT and CDR2 SNEGSKA come from the germline V gene (reference sequence). The CDR3 bases are TGCAGTGCTAGAGATCTTGGGGGGGAAGAGACCCAGTACTTC. It encodes CSARDLGGEETQYF.

This clonotype appeared many times. The V and J genes are TRBV4-2 and TRBJ2-3, with 8 bases aligning to TRBD2. The V gene's germline CDR1 is LGHNA and CDR2 YNFKEQ. The CDR3 runs to 16 residues. Unmatched junction bases numbered 8, after V lost 1 base and J lost 5 bases. The CDR3 region has the DNA TGTGCCAGCAGCCAAGTTCGTGGACGGGGGGGAGATACGCAGTATTTT. Translated: CASSQVRGRGGDTQYF.

The chain uses TRBV20-1 and TRBJ2-1; D possibly matches TRBD1 or TRBD2 (8 bases each). V was pared by 0 bases and J by 6 bases, with 18 bases between. This CDR3 spans 16 amino acids. Germline CDR1 DFQATT, CDR2 SNEGSKA (reference sequence). The CDR3 protein is CSARDRGGQVPNEQFF. CDR3 in DNA: TGCAGTGCTAGAGATCGGGGGGGACAGGTCCCCAATGAGCAGTTCTTC.

This clonotype was observed a handful of times. The chain joins TRBV6-5 to TRBJ1-2; no clear D gene. The CDR3 is 11 amino acids. CDR1 is MNHEY and CDR2 is SVGAGI in the germline V gene. V was cut by 6 bases and J by 8 bases, with 10 bases left in between. The CDR3 sequence is CASSSPRGYTF. DNA of the CDR3: TGTGCCAGCAGCTCCCCCCGCGGCTACACCTTC.

This chain uses TRBV20-1 with TRBJ1-4, with D possibly TRBD1 on 5 matching bases. The CDR3 sequence is 14 residues long. V was shortened by 5 bases and J by 9 bases, with 19 bases between the two germline ends. CDR1 DFQATT and CDR2 SNEGSKA come from the germline V gene (reference sequence). The CDR3 region has the DNA TGCAGTGCTCCCGCAGGGTTGGGGCCCAAAAAACTGTTTTTT. This translates into CSAPAGLGPKKLFF.

CDR3 DNA sequence: TGTGCCAGCAGTGAAGCACGGGCCGGTACGCAGTATTTT. Its translation: CASSEARAGTQYF. The chain carries TRBV6-1 and TRBJ2-3; D not resolved. Germline CDR1 MNHNS, CDR2 SASEGT. V dropped 0 bases and J dropped 8 bases, with 9 bases sitting between them. The CDR3 length is 13 residues.